This T cell receptor beta chain emerged from a study of identical twins. Whole-study results and caveats: Excess low generation probability was seen in twin-shared out-of-frame alpha sequences.

V was clipped by 0 bases and J by 1 base, with 9 bases between them. CDR3 length: 15 residues. The germline V gene encodes CDR1 SGHRS and CDR2 YFSETQ. TCRdb reprocessed the 5' RACE reads via MiXCR and lists one record per CDR3 protein. The data hold some 500,000 distinct CDR3 sequences, with less than 25% observed a single time. This clonotype turned up a few times. Its specificity is not known. These same records also appear under a second study, on T cells expressing NK-cell markers. Per that study: In four donors, dominant clonotypes made up roughly 25-60.1% of CD3+CD56-NKG2C+ cells.

The rearrangement links TRBV5-1 to TRBJ2-3; the D is unclear. The sequence derives from a woman between 18 and 29 years old in good health. Sequencing was done on a sample of CD4+ T cells sorted from blood. The CDR3 is CASSLASPRTDTQYF. CDR3 sequence (DNA): TGCGCCAGCAGCTTGGCCTCCCCACGCACAGATACGCAGTATTTT.